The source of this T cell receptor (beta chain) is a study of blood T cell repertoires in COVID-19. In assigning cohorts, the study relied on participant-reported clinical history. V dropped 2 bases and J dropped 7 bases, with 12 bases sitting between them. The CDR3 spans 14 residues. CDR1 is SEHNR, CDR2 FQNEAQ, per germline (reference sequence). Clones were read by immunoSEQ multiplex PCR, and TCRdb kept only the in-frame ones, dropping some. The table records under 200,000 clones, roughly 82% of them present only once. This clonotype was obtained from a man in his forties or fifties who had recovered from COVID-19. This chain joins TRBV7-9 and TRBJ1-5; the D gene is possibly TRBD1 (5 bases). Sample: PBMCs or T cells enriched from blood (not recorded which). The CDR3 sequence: CASSLSDRVQPQHF. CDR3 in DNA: TGTGCCAGCAGCTTATCCGACAGAGTCCAGCCCCAGCATTTT.